The 25 T cell receptor beta chains reported below all come from one sample, sequenced in a study of regulatory T cells in long-lasting Graves disease. In building TCR beta libraries, iRepertoire HTBI primers were used together with Arm-PCR of CDR3 regions. TCRdb re-derived calls from the multiplex PCR reads in MiXCR, one entry per CDR3 protein. The sample records some 340,000 distinct CDR3 sequences, over 9.5% being singletons. Time point described: newly diagnosed GD, antithyroid drugs for less than 3 months. From PBMCs, RNA was extracted and then used to make the TCR library. These same data were also listed under a study on T cells in Graves' hyperthyroidism and ophthalmopathy.

Sequences were derived from peripheral blood mononuclear cells (PBMCs), sampled at new diagnosis, from a patient treated with antithyroid drugs. Every receptor here comes from a woman aged 18 to 35 with Graves disease.

This clonotype has a count of ten or more. J is TRBJ1-5 and V is TRBV20-1; maybe TRBD1 (5 bases). CDR1 DFQATT and CDR2 SNEGSKA come from the germline V gene (reference sequence). The V gene lost 5 bases and the J gene lost 2 bases, with 10 bases spanning the gap. This CDR3 comprises 13 residues. The CDR3 here is CSAARDGNQPQHF. The CDR3 nucleotides read TGCAGTGCTGCTCGGGACGGCAATCAGCCCCAGCATTTT.

Many counts were recorded for this clonotype. This chain links TRBV12-3 or TRBV12-4 with TRBJ2-5, with D possibly being TRBD1 or TRBD2 (6 bases each). V lost 6 bases and J 5 bases, leaving 28 bases between the germline ends. The CDR3 length is 18 residues. CDR3 region: CASSIISLLGRGGETQYF. CDR3 in DNA: TGTGCCAGCAGCATTATCTCACTTCTGGGCAGGGGAGGCGAGACCCAGTACTTC.

J is TRBJ2-1 and V is TRBV6-4; D possibly corresponds to TRBD2 (6 bases). The CDR3 has 14 residues. Trimming removed 3 bases from V and 6 bases from J, with 12 bases in between. CDR1 is MRHNA, CDR2 SNTAGT, per germline. The DNA of the CDR3 is TGTGCCAGCAGTGAAGCGGGCCTCCGCAATGAGCAGTTCTTC. As protein: CASSEAGLRNEQFF.

This clonotype has ten or more counts. The V gene is TRBV6-2 or TRBV6-3, the J gene TRBJ2-3, with D unresolved. V dropped 1 base and J dropped 2 bases, with 10 bases sitting between them. Germline CDR1 and CDR2: MNHEY and SVGEGT. CDR3 size: 15 residues. The CDR3 spells CASSYLAHSTDTQYF. Here the CDR3 DNA reads TGTGCCAGCAGTTACTTAGCACATTCCACAGATACGCAGTATTTT.

This clonotype appeared many times. This chain joins TRBV2 and TRBJ1-1; the match to TRBD1 covers 7 bases. CDR3 length: 17 residues. Germline V gives CDR1 SNHLY, CDR2 FYNNEI. Unmatched junction bases numbered 11, after V lost 4 bases and J lost 0 bases. The CDR3, as DNA: TGTGCCAGCAGTGTTGGGACAGCAAGGAGCATGAACACTGAAGCTTTCTTT. Protein product: CASSVGTARSMNTEAFF.

This clonotype was counted ten times or more. The rearrangement uses TRBV6-2 or TRBV6-3 and TRBJ2-3, with TRBD2 matching over 12 bases. CDR3 length: 15 amino acids. The junction had 4 bases not matched to a gene; V was cut back by 5 bases and J by 4 bases. Germline V CDR1 and CDR2: MNHEY, SVGEGT. CDR3 sequence: CASSRLAGVPDTQYF. CDR3 bases: TGTGCCAGCAGTCGACTAGCGGGAGTCCCAGATACGCAGTATTTT.

V and J are TRBV6-1 and TRBJ2-1, with TRBD1 matching 7 bases. The CDR3 runs 14 residues. CDR1 is MNHNS and CDR2 is SASEGT in the germline V gene. After removal of 7 bases from V and 7 bases from J, the junction contained 10 bases not matched to a gene. Here the CDR3 reads CASNSPGTANEQFF. Here the CDR3 DNA reads TGTGCCAGCAATTCCCCGGGGACAGCAAATGAGCAGTTCTTC.

This clonotype was recorded at least ten times. The V and J genes are TRBV28 and TRBJ2-7; 14 positions agree with TRBD2. The CDR3 is 17 residues long. The germline V gene encodes CDR1 MDHEN and CDR2 SYDVKM. V shed 6 bases, J shed 2 bases, and the junction held 9 bases outside the gene matches. The CDR3: CASSRLAGGLKTYEQYV. CDR3 nucleotides: TGTGCCAGCAGCAGACTAGCGGGGGGGCTGAAGACCTACGAGCAGTACGTC.

The chain employs TRBV4-1 and TRBJ1-1, with 8 bases identical to TRBD1. CDR1 MGHRA and CDR2 YSYEKL come from the germline V gene. The CDR3 runs to 17 residues. J was trimmed by 8 bases and V by 5 bases; bases with no gene match: 19. CDR3 amino acids: CASSASGTGRISREAFF. The CDR3 DNA reads as TGCGCCAGCAGCGCATCCGGGACAGGCCGTATATCCAGAGAAGCTTTCTTT.

This clonotype has just a few counts. The chain couples TRBV29-1 to TRBJ2-1; TRBD2 matches at 12 bases. Germline V CDR1 and CDR2: SQVTM, ANQGSEA. The CDR3 has 14 residues. V lost 7 bases to trimming and J lost 8 bases; unmatched junction nucleotides: 9. CDR3 DNA sequence: TGCAGCGCCACGCTAGCGGGAGGGCCCTATGAGCAGTTCTTC. Amino acid sequence: CSATLAGGPYEQFF.

This clonotype came up a few times. The chain employs TRBV30 and TRBJ2-3, with unresolved D. Trimming cost V 2 bases and J 3 bases, with 6 bases left between them. The CDR3 length is 12 residues. Germline V gene data show CDR1 as GTSNPN and CDR2 as SVGIG (reference sequence). For the CDR3, the DNA is TGTGCCTGGAGTAGTGGTACAGATACGCAGTATTTT. The encoded protein is CAWSSGTDTQYF.

This clonotype showed up many times. V and J are TRBV24-1 and TRBJ2-5; D remains unclear. V was shortened by 5 bases and J by 2 bases, with 11 bases between the two germline ends. Germline V gene lookup returns CDR1 KGHDR and CDR2 SFDVKD. The CDR3 loop spans 14 amino acids. CDR3 sequence: CATSGTPPQETQYF. The DNA for the CDR3 is TGTGCCACCAGTGGTACACCTCCTCAAGAGACCCAGTACTTC.

There are many counts of this clonotype. The gene calls are TRBV28 and TRBJ1-1; a possible D gene is TRBD1 (6 bases). Trimming stripped 2 bases from V and 4 bases from J, with 14 bases between. This CDR3 region has 15 residues. The germline V gene encodes CDR1 MDHEN and CDR2 SYDVKM. Here the CDR3 reads CASSLGPGAVTEAFF. The CDR3 DNA follows: TGTGCCAGCAGTTTAGGGCCGGGGGCGGTCACTGAAGCTTTCTTT.

This clonotype was detected a few times. The CDR3 here is CASSLAVAGVLGGQFF. The CDR3 DNA is TGTGCCAGCAGCTTAGCTGTAGCGGGGGTTCTAGGGGGGCAGTTCTTC. This chain joins TRBV7-2 and TRBJ2-1, with 9 bases aligning to TRBD2. Losses at the gene ends were 0 bases for V and 12 bases for J; bases not matched to a gene: 12. CDR1 SGHTA and CDR2 FQGNSA come from the germline V gene. The CDR3 contains 16 residues.

V is TRBV27 and J is TRBJ2-1; D is perhaps TRBD2 (5 bases). The V end lost 6 bases, the J end lost 9 bases, and 12 bases lay between the germline ends. Germline V lookup: CDR1 MNHEY, CDR2 SMNVEV (reference sequence). CDR3 size: 12 residues. CDR3 protein: CASRLGASEQFF. Written as DNA, the CDR3 is TGTGCCAGCAGGCTGGGAGCGAGTGAGCAGTTCTTC.

This clonotype was picked up many times. V usage is TRBV6-1 and J usage is TRBJ1-4; the D gene is possibly TRBD1 (5 bases). The ends were cut back, 7 bases at V and 8 bases at J, with 17 bases in the middle. The length of the CDR3 is 14 residues. CDR1 is MNHNS and CDR2 is SASEGT in the germline V gene. The CDR3 here is CASTLSGGGEKLFF. CDR3 in DNA: TGTGCCAGCACCCTAAGCGGGGGAGGAGAAAAACTGTTTTTT.

This clonotype was observed at least ten times. CDR3 bases: TGTGCCAGCAGTCCTGTTCGCCTAAGGGGGGTTTATGAGCAGTTCTTC. This sequence encodes CASSPVRLRGVYEQFF. The V gene is TRBV12-3 or TRBV12-4, the J gene TRBJ2-1; D may correspond to TRBD1 or TRBD2 (6 bases each). The CDR3 loop spans 16 amino acids. V was shortened by 5 bases and J by 8 bases, with 22 bases between the two germline ends.

This chain joins TRBV10-3 and TRBJ1-1; no clear D. The CDR3 runs 13 residues. V dropped 3 bases and J dropped 3 bases, with 8 bases sitting between them. The V gene's germline CDR1 is ENHRY and CDR2 SYGVKD. The CDR3 reads CAISDVLDTEAFF. Written as DNA, the CDR3 is TGTGCCATCAGTGACGTATTGGACACTGAAGCTTTCTTT.

At least ten counts were recorded for this clonotype. The J gene is TRBJ2-2, the V gene TRBV7-2; D may be TRBD2 (6 bases). The V gene lost 2 bases and the J gene lost 1 base, with 11 bases spanning the gap. The CDR3 covers 16 residues. The germline CDR1 and CDR2 sequences are SGHTA and FQGNSA. The chain's CDR3 is CASSLISSGNTGELFF. The CDR3 DNA is TGTGCCAGCAGCTTAATCAGTAGCGGGAACACCGGGGAGCTGTTTTTT.

This rearrangement joins TRBV9 to TRBJ2-3; D is uncertain. The CDR3 extends over 14 amino acids. V was clipped by 0 bases and J by 4 bases, with 9 bases between them. Per the germline V gene, CDR1 is SGDLS and CDR2 is YYNGEE. CDR3 protein: CASSVGIGSDTQYF. The CDR3 coding sequence is TGTGCCAGCAGCGTAGGTATAGGATCAGATACGCAGTATTTT. The full variable domain, its missing parts supplied by reference TRBV9 and TRBJ2-3, is DSGVTQTPKHLITATGQRVTLRCSPRSGDLSVYWYQQSLDQGLQFLIQYYNGEERAKGNILERFSAQQFPDLHSELNLSSLELGDSALYFCASSVGIGSDTQYFGPGTRLTVL.

This clonotype has more than one count but fewer than ten. Relative to the germline gene, one junction end is altered; a read error may explain this. Here the CDR3 reads CTSTASVHYGYTF. Here the CDR3 DNA reads TGTACCAGCACCGCCAGTGTCCACTATGGCTACACCTTC. The chain has TRBV12-3 or TRBV12-4 and TRBJ1-2; D not certain. The CDR3 has 13 residues.

This clonotype was seen ten or more times. The chain uses TRBV19 and TRBJ2-3; 7 bases fit TRBD2. V shed 5 bases, J shed 2 bases, and the junction held 4 bases outside the gene matches. The CDR3 totals 14 residues. Germline V gives CDR1 LNHDA, CDR2 SQIVND (reference sequence). In DNA form, the CDR3 reads TGTGCCAGTAGTGGGCGGGGGAACACAGATACGCAGTATTTT. This sequence encodes CASSGRGNTDTQYF.

At least ten counts were recorded for this clonotype. V is TRBV3-1 and J is TRBJ2-3; no firm D call. CDR1 is LGHDT, CDR2 YNNKEL, per germline (reference sequence). The V gene lost 4 bases and the J gene lost 3 bases, with 17 bases spanning the gap. CDR3 length: 16 residues. CDR3 DNA sequence: TGTGCCAGCAGCCTCATGTCCGTCGGAGTAACAGATACGCAGTATTTT. As protein: CASSLMSVGVTDTQYF.

This clonotype appeared many times. V is TRBV7-9 and J is TRBJ2-5; TRBD1 aligns across 9 bases. V was pared by 3 bases and J by 4 bases, with 9 bases of the junction left unmatched. The CDR3 is 16 residues long. The germline CDR1 and CDR2 sequences are SEHNR and FQNEAQ (reference sequence). This CDR3 reads CASSFSPDRGRETQYF. The DNA of the CDR3 is TGTGCCAGCAGCTTCAGTCCGGACAGGGGACGAGAGACCCAGTACTTC.

This clonotype occurred many times. The V gene is TRBV11-2, the J gene TRBJ2-2, with unresolved D. V lost 2 bases, J lost 7 bases, and 17 bases lay in between. The germline V gene encodes CDR1 SGHAT and CDR2 FQNNGV. CDR3 length equals 16 residues. The CDR3 spells CASSLSLGPWGGELFF. The CDR3 coding sequence is TGTGCCAGCAGCTTAAGCCTCGGGCCTTGGGGCGGGGAGCTGTTTTTT.